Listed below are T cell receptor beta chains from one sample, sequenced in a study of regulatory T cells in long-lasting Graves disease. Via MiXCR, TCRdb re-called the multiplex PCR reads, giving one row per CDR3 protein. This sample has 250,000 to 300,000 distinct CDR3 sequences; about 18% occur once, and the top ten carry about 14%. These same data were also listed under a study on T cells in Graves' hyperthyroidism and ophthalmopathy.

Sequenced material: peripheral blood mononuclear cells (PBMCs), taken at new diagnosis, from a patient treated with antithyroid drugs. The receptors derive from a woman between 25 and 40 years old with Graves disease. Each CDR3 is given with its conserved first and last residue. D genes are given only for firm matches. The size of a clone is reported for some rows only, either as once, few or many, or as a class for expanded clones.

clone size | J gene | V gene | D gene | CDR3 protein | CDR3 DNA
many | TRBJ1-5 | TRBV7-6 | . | CASSLMAENQPQHF | TGTGCCAGCAGCTTAATGGCCGAGAATCAGCCCCAGCATTTT
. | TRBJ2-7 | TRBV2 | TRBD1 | CASSERSGGVTDEQYF | TGTGCCAGCAGTGAGAGGTCAGGGGGCGTAACTGACGAGCAGTACTTC
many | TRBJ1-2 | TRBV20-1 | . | CSARVSTNYGYTF | TGCAGTGCTAGAGTTTCAACTAACTATGGCTACACCTTC
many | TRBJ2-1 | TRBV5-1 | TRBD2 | CASSPTSGGVSSYNEQFF | TGCGCCAGCAGTCCGACTAGCGGGGGAGTCAGCTCCTACAATGAGCAGTTCTTC
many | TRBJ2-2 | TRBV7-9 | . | CASSSPWDTGELFF | TGTGCCAGCAGCTCCCCGTGGGACACCGGGGAGCTGTTTTTT
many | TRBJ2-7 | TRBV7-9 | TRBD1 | CASSPGTGEIYEQYF | TGTGCCAGCAGCCCCGGGACAGGGGAGATTTACGAGCAGTACTTC
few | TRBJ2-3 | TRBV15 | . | CATSRVAQDTQYF | TGTGCCACCAGCAGAGTAGCGCAAGATACGCAGTATTTT
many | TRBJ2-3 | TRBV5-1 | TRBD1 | CASSLAGGMDTQYF | TGCGCCAGCAGCTTAGCAGGGGGCATGGATACGCAGTATTTT
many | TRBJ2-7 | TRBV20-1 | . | CSARDLRSEQYF | TGCAGTGCTAGAGATTTAAGGTCCGAGCAGTACTTC
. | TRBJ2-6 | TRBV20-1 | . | CSARDPLSGFSGANVLTF | TGCAGTGCTAGAGATCCACTATCGGGCTTCTCTGGGGCCAACGTCCTGACTTTC
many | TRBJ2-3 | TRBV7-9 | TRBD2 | CASSLKAGDTDTQYF | TGTGCCAGCAGCTTAAAAGCGGGGGACACAGATACGCAGTATTTT
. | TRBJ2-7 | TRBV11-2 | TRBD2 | CASSLGKAGGSYEQYF | TGTGCCAGCAGCTTAGGGAAAGCGGGAGGATCCTACGAGCAGTACTTC
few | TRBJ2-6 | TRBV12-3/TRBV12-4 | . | CASSSRGGANVLTF | TGTGCCAGCAGTTCCAGGGGTGGGGCCAACGTCCTGACTTTC
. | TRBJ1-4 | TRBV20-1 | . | CSASQLGGGKEKLFF | TGCAGTGCTAGCCAGCTGGGAGGGGGAAAGGAAAAACTGTTTTTT
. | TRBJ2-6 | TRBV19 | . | CASSIPPGGGPGSGANVLTF | TGTGCCAGTAGTATACCCCCCGGGGGAGGACCCGGCTCTGGGGCCAACGTCCTGACTTTC
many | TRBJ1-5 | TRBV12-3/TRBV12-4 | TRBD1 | CASSIQGIDNQPQHF | TGTGCCAGCAGTATACAGGGGATCGACAATCAGCCCCAGCATTTT
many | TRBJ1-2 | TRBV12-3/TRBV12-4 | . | CASSLRRAVTNYGYTF | TGTGCCAGCAGCCTCCGGCGGGCAGTGACTAACTATGGCTACACCTTC
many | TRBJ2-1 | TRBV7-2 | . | CASSLGNREVHEQFF | TGTGCCAGCAGCTTAGGTAACAGGGAGGTCCATGAGCAGTTCTTC
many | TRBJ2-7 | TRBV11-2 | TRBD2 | CASSQTGGNGEQYF | TGTGCCAGCAGCCAAACGGGGGGGAACGGTGAGCAGTACTTC
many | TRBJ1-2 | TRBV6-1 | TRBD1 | CASSAPDRGRYGYTF | TGTGCCAGCAGTGCCCCGGACAGGGGTAGATATGGCTACACCTTC
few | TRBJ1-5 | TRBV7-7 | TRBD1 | CASSLAGRDRRFDSNQPQHF | TGTGCTAGCAGCTTAGCTGGGCGGGACAGGAGATTTGATAGCAATCAGCCCCAGCATTTT
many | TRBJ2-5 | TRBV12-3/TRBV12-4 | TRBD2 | CASSLVGTSVETQYF | TGTGCCAGCAGTTTAGTCGGGACTAGTGTCGAGACCCAGTACTTC